This T cell receptor (beta chain) comes out of a study of vaccination effects on CD4 cells after COVID-19. Broader study findings: Within healthy vaccinees, only 1 of 255 vaccine-induced clones displayed cross-reactivity with common cold coronaviruses. Whether induced by infection or by vaccine, clones showed marked clonal contraction late after vaccination.

Germline CDR1 MNHEY, CDR2 SVGEGT. CDR3 length equals 15 residues. V gave up 2 bases and J gave up 6 bases; unmatched junction bases: 4. Clones were sequenced by immunoSEQ multiplex PCR, and TCRdb holds only the in-frame ones, with some missing. The repertoire holds about 24,000 clones, with about four fifths as singletons. Before sequencing, viral peptide pools were used by the ViraFEST assay to expand antigen-specific CD4+ T cells. The culture ran for around nine days before CD4+ T cells were isolated. Each participant received a vaccine that was either BNT162b2 or mRNA-1273, given as two doses. Having tested negative for nucleocapsid antibodies, the vaccine recipients showed no prior SARS-CoV-2 infection. Wells of 1.5 million to 2 million PBMC each were grown with 10 IU/ml IL-2 and around 10 ug/ml peptides. With regard to this clone: The antigen is unknown.

This sequence originates from a human donor who received a COVID-19 vaccine. Some clones in this sample may be carry-over from other donors' samples. The specimen comprised CD4+ T cells from PBMCs cultured with SARS-CoV-2 spike peptides, sampled after COVID-19 vaccination. The J gene is TRBJ1-6, the V gene TRBV6-2 or TRBV6-3; 7 nucleotides line up with TRBD1. Here the CDR3 reads CASSYVQGVNSPLHF. CDR3 sequence (DNA): TGTGCCAGCAGTTACGTCCAGGGGGTTAATTCACCCCTCCACTTT.